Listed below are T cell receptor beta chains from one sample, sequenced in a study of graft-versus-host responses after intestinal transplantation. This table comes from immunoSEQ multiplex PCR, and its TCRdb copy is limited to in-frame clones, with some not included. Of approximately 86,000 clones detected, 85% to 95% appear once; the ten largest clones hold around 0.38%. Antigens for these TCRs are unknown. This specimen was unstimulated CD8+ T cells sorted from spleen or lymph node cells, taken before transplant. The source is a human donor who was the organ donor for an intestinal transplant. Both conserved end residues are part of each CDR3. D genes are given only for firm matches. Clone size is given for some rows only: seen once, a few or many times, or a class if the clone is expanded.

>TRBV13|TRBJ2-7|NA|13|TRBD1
CASSLATGGEQYF
TGTGCCAGCAGCTTGGCGACAGGGGGCGAGCAGTACTTC
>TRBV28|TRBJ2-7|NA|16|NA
CASTKPTGTGVYEQYF
TGTGCCAGCACAAAACCCACAGGAACTGGGGTCTACGAGCAGTACTTC
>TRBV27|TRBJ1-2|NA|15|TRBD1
CASSSTGAPRYGYTF
TGTGCCAGCAGTTCTACAGGGGCTCCCAGATATGGCTACACCTTC
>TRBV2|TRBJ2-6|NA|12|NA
CASPAGANVLTF
TGTGCCAGCCCTGCGGGGGCCAACGTCCTGACTTTC
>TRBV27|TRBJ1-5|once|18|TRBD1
CASGTPAGQGPGNQPQHF
TGTGCCAGCGGAACTCCCGCCGGACAGGGTCCGGGGAATCAGCCCCAGCATTTT
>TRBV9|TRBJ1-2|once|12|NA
CASSRRVDGYTF
TGTGCCAGCAGCCGCCGGGTGGATGGCTACACCTTC
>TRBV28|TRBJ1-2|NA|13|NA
CASSLVGDTEHTF
TGTGCCAGCAGTTTGGTCGGGGACACGGAACACACCTTC
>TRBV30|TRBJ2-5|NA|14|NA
CAWSVLSSGETQYF
TGTGCCTGGAGTGTACTCAGCTCCGGGGAGACCCAGTACTTC
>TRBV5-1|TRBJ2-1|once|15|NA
CASSLPGSSYNEQFF
TGCGCCAGCAGCTTACCCGGGAGCTCCTACAATGAGCAGTTCTTC
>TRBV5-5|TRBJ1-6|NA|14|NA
CASRPGTGGSPLHF
TGTGCCAGTCGGCCCGGAACAGGCGGCTCACCCCTCCACTTT
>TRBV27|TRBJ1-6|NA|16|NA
CASSPGFPSYNSPLHF
TGTGCCAGCAGTCCAGGGTTTCCCTCCTATAATTCACCCCTCCACTTT
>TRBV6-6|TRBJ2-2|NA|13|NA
CASPPVHTGELFF
TGTGCCAGCCCACCGGTCCACACCGGGGAGCTGTTTTTT
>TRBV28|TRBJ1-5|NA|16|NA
CASSSPKGVPNQPQHF
TGTGCCAGCAGTTCACCTAAGGGGGTACCCAATCAGCCCCAGCATTTT
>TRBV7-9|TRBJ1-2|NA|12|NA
CATPGASYGYTF
TGTGCCACCCCAGGGGCGAGCTATGGCTACACCTTC
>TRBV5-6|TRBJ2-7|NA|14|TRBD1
CASSPGTGPYEQYF
TGTGCCAGCAGCCCCGGGACAGGCCCCTACGAGCAGTACTTC
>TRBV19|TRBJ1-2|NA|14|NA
CASSIAGQNYGYTF
TGTGCCAGTAGTATAGCAGGCCAGAACTATGGCTACACCTTC
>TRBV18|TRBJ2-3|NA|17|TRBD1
CASSALDVAGGTDTQYF
TGTGCCAGCTCAGCACTAGACGTGGCAGGGGGTACAGATACGCAGTATTTT
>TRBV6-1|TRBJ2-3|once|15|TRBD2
CASSETSGGPDTQYF
TGTGCCAGCAGTGAAACTAGCGGGGGACCAGATACGCAGTATTTT
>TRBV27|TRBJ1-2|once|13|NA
CASSLGQFYGYTF
TGTGCCAGCAGCCTCGGACAGTTCTATGGCTACACCTTC
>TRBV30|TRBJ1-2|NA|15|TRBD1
CAWSQRTGTHGGYTF
TGTGCCTGGAGCCAGAGGACAGGGACACATGGAGGCTACACCTTC
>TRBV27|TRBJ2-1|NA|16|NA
CASSLVPGRTYNEQFF
TGTGCCAGCAGTTTAGTGCCGGGGAGAACCTACAATGAGCAGTTCTTC
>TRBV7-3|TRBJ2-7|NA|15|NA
CASSLGAGLPYEQYF
TGTGCCAGCAGCTTAGGGGCTGGGCTCCCCTACGAGCAGTACTTC
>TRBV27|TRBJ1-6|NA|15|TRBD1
CASTIQGSYNSPLHF
TGTGCCAGCACCATACAGGGGTCCTATAATTCACCCCTCCACTTT
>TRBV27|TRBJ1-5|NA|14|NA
CASSLGGLNQPQHF
TGTGCCAGCAGTTTGGGAGGGCTAAATCAGCCCCAGCATTTT
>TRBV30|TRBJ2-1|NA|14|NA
CAWKIGTGMSEQFF
TGTGCCTGGAAAATTGGAACGGGGATGAGTGAGCAGTTCTTC
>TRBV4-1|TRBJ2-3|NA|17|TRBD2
CASSPRTLLEREDTQYF
TGCGCCAGCAGCCCACGGACACTCCTTGAGCGGGAAGATACGCAGTATTTT
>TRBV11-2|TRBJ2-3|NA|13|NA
CASRSPGFLTQYF
TGTGCCAGCCGTAGCCCTGGTTTTCTTACGCAGTATTTT
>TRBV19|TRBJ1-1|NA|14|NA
CASSIGQLNTEAFF
TGTGCCAGTAGTATAGGACAGCTGAACACTGAAGCTTTCTTT
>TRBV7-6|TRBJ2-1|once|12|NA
CASSHQGVEQFF
TGTGCCAGCAGTCACCAGGGTGTTGAGCAGTTCTTC
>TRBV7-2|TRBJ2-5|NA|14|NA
CASRPPDRIETQYF
TGTGCCAGCAGACCCCCCGACAGGATTGAGACCCAGTACTTC
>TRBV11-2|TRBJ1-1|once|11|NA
CASSHFTEAFF
TGTGCCAGCAGCCATTTCACTGAAGCTTTCTTT
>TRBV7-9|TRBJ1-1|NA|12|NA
CASSLGETEAFF
TGTGCCAGCAGCTTAGGGGAGACTGAAGCTTTCTTT
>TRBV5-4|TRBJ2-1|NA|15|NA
CASSSWPPNLRGQFF
TGTGCCAGCAGCTCTTGGCCCCCCAACCTCAGGGGGCAGTTCTTC